This is a list of T cell receptor beta chains from one sample in a study of cytomegalovirus exposure and HLA in healthy donors. Measured with immunoSEQ multiplex PCR; TCRdb has only the in-frame clones, and not every one. The table has around 180,000 clones, around 86% seen once. The sequencing sample was made of PBMCs. The origin of the receptors is a woman younger than 30 in good health and CMV-seronegative. Each CDR3 is given with its conserved first and last residue. D genes are given only for firm matches. Size values are once, few and many counts, or a class for expanded clones, and some rows have none.

v_call,clone_size,j_call,d_call,cdr3_nt,cdr3_aa
TRBV10-1,few,TRBJ2-7,NA,TGCGCCACCCTTTTCAGGCTTCTTTACGAGCAGTACTTC,CATLFRLLYEQYF
TRBV19,once,TRBJ2-7,TRBD2,TGTGCCAGTACTTCCGGACTAGCGGGAGGCCCGTACGAGCAGTACTTC,CASTSGLAGGPYEQYF
TRBV2,NA,TRBJ2-7,TRBD1,TGTGCCAGCAGTGTTTCCGGGACAGGATATCGGTACTTC,CASSVSGTGYRYF
TRBV7-9,NA,TRBJ1-1,TRBD1,TGTGCCAGCAGCTCTTCAACCGGGACAGGGTTGGAAAGGCCCACTGAAGCTTTCTTT,CASSSSTGTGLERPTEAFF
TRBV29-1,NA,TRBJ2-3,TRBD1,TGCAGCGTTGAGGGACAGGGGGCTATGTATACGCAGTATTTT,CSVEGQGAMYTQYF
TRBV12-5,NA,TRBJ2-2,NA,TGTGCTAGTGGGAAGGGGCAGGCGAACACCGGGGAGCTGTTTTTT,CASGKGQANTGELFF
TRBV9,NA,TRBJ1-2,TRBD1,TGTGCCAGCAGCGCAGGGACAGGGGTCGGCTACACCTTC,CASSAGTGVGYTF
TRBV28,NA,TRBJ2-1,TRBD2,TGTGCCAGCAGCCGAGCTCCACCGGGACTAGCGGGCCGTTCCTACAATGAGCAGTTCTTC,CASSRAPPGLAGRSYNEQFF
TRBV7-3,NA,TRBJ2-7,TRBD1,TGTGCCAGCAGCTCATACCGGGACAGGGGGTCCAAAACCTACGAGCAGTACTTC,CASSSYRDRGSKTYEQYF
TRBV27,NA,TRBJ2-1,TRBD2,TGTGCCAGCAGTCCCTTAGCGGGATCCGGAAATGAGCAGTTCTTC,CASSPLAGSGNEQFF
TRBV7-2,NA,TRBJ1-1,NA,TGTGCCAGCAGAGAAGACATGAACACTGAAGCTTTCTTT,CASREDMNTEAFF
TRBV19,NA,TRBJ1-3,NA,TGTGCCAGTAGTCCCAGGACAGGAAACACCATATATTTT,CASSPRTGNTIYF
TRBV11-2,NA,TRBJ2-7,TRBD1,TGTGCCAGCAGCTTAGGTCGGCGGGGACAGGGCTACGAGCAGTACTTC,CASSLGRRGQGYEQYF
TRBV19,few,TRBJ2-7,TRBD2,TGTGCCAGTAGTCTGGGGGGGATGAACTACGAGCAGTACTTC,CASSLGGMNYEQYF
TRBV1,NA,TRBJ2-3,NA,TGCACCAGCAGCCTAGCGGGGGGGCAGGATACGCAGTATTTT,CTSSLAGGQDTQYF
TRBV7-8,NA,TRBJ2-1,NA,TGTGCCAGCAGCAATAGGGAGCATCGGGGGCAGTTCTTC,CASSNREHRGQFF
TRBV27,NA,TRBJ1-1,TRBD1,TGTGCCAGCAGTCTCCTGGGACAGGGGGCGATGAACACTGAAGCTTTCTTT,CASSLLGQGAMNTEAFF
TRBV27,once,TRBJ1-1,NA,TGTGCCAGCAGTTTAGACTTTATAAACACTGAAGCTTTCTTT,CASSLDFINTEAFF
TRBV4-1,NA,TRBJ1-2,NA,TGCGCCAGCAGAGCCGTGGGGCAGGGGCGCTATGGCTACACCTTC,CASRAVGQGRYGYTF
TRBV11-2,NA,TRBJ2-2,TRBD2,TGTGCCAGCAGCTTAGATCCATTTGGACTAGTCCCCTACACCGGGGAGCTGTTTTTT,CASSLDPFGLVPYTGELFF
TRBV4-1,NA,TRBJ2-1,TRBD2,TGCGCCAGCAGCCAAGAGCCTCCCTTAGCGGGAGTCCAATTGAATGAGCAGTTCTTC,CASSQEPPLAGVQLNEQFF
TRBV10-1,NA,TRBJ1-1,TRBD1,TGCGCCAGCCATAGTAAACCAGGGGGTACGTTATCTTTGATGAACACTGAAGCTTTCTTT,CASHSKPGGTLSLMNTEAFF
TRBV5-1,NA,TRBJ2-7,TRBD1,TGCGCCAGCAGCCCGGGACAGGTGACGGGCAACTACGAGCAGTACTTC,CASSPGQVTGNYEQYF
TRBV27,NA,TRBJ2-2,TRBD2,TGTGCCAGCAGTCCCCGGACTAGGTCGGGCACCGGGGAGCTGTTTTTT,CASSPRTRSGTGELFF
TRBV18,NA,TRBJ2-5,TRBD1,TGTGCCAGCTCACAACGAGGGACAGATCAAGAGACCCAGTACTTC,CASSQRGTDQETQYF
TRBV15,NA,TRBJ2-3,NA,TGTGCCACCAGCAGAGATTTAGCGGACAAGTGGTCAGATACGCAGTATTTT,CATSRDLADKWSDTQYF
TRBV19,few,TRBJ2-7,NA,TGTGCCAGTAGTATAGGCCCCGATGGACAGCTTGGCGAGCAGTACTTC,CASSIGPDGQLGEQYF
TRBV5-1,NA,TRBJ2-3,TRBD2,TGCGCCAGCAGCTTGGAGGGAGGGGGCACAGATACGCAGTATTTT,CASSLEGGGTDTQYF
TRBV30,NA,TRBJ1-2,TRBD1,TGTGCCTGGGGGATAGGGGGCCGTAAGGGCTACACCTTC,CAWGIGGRKGYTF
TRBV10-3,NA,TRBJ2-3,NA,TGTGCCATCAGTGAAGGGGCGGTGGTTGATACGCAGTATTTT,CAISEGAVVDTQYF
TRBV6-5,once,TRBJ2-1,TRBD1,TGTGCCAGCAGTCCAGGGGGCCAGGGGTCGTACGAGCAGTTCTTC,CASSPGGQGSYEQFF
TRBV5-1,NA,TRBJ2-7,TRBD1,TGCGCCAGCAGCTTTGGACAGGGGACCTACGAGCAGTACTTC,CASSFGQGTYEQYF